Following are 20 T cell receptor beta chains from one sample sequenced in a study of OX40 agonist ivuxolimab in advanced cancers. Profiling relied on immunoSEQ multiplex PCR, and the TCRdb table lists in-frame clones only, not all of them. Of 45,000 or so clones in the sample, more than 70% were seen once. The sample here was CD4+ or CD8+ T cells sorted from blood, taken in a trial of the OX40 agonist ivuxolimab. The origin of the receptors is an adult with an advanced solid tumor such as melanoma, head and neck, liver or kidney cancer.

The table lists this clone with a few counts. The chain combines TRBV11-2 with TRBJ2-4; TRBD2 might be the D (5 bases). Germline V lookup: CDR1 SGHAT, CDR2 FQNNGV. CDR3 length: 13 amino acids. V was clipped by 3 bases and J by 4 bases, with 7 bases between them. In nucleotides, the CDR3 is TGTGCCAGCAGCTTGTCGGGGAAAAACATTCAGTACTTC. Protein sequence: CASSLSGKNIQYF.

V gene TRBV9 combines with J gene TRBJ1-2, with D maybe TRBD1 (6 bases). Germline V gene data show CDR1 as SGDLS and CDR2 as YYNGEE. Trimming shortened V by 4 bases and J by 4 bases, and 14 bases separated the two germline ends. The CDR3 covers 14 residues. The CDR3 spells CASSTTDRTYGYTF. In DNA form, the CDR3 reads TGTGCCAGCAGCACCACTGACAGGACCTATGGCTACACCTTC.

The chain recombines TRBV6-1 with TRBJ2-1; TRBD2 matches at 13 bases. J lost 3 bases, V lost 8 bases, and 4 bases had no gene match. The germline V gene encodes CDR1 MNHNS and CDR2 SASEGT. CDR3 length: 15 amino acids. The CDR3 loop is CASGTSGELYNEQFF. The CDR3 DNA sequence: TGTGCCAGCGGGACTAGCGGGGAGCTCTACAATGAGCAGTTCTTC.

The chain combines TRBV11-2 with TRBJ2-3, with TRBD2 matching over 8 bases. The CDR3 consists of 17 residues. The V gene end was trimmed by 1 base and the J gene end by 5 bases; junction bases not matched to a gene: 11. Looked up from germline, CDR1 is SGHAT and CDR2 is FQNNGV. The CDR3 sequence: CASSLGKREWGRDTQYF. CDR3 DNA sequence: TGTGCCAGCAGCTTAGGCAAGCGGGAGTGGGGCCGAGATACGCAGTATTTT. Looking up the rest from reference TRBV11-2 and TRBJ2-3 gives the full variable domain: EAGVAQSPRYKIIEKRQSVAFWCNPISGHATLYWYQQILGQGPKLLIQFQNNGVVDDSQLPKDRFSAERLKGVDSTLKIQPAKLEDSAVYLCASSLGKREWGRDTQYFGPGTRLTVL.

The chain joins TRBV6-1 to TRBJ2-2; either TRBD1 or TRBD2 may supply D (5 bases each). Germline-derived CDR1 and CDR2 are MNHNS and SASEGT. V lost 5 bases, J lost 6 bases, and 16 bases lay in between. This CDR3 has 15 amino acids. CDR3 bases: TGTGCCAGCAGTCGGGACGAGCCAGCCGCCGGGGAGCTGTTTTTT. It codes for CASSRDEPAAGELFF.

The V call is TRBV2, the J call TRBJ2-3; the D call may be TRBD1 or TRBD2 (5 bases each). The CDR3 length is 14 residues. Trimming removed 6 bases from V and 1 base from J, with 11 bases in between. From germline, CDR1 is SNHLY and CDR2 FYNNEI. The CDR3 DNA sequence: TGTGCCAGCAGGAGGGGAAGGGGCACAGATACGCAGTATTTT. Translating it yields CASRRGRGTDTQYF.

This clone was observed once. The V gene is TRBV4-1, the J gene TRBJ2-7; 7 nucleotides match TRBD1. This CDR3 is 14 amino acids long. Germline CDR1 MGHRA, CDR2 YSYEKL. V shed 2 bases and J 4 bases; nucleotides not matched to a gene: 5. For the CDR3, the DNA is TGCGCCAGCAGCCAATCTGGGACAGCATACGAGCAGTACTTC. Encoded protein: CASSQSGTAYEQYF.

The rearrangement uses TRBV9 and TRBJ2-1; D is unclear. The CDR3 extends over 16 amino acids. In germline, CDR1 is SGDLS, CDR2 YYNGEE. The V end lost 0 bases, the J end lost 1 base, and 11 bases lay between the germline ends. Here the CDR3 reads CASSVGEPLSYNEQFF. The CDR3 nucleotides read TGTGCCAGCAGCGTAGGCGAGCCCTTATCCTACAATGAGCAGTTCTTC. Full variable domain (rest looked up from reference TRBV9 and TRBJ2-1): DSGVTQTPKHLITATGQRVTLRCSPRSGDLSVYWYQQSLDQGLQFLIQYYNGEERAKGNILERFSAQQFPDLHSELNLSSLELGDSALYFCASSVGEPLSYNEQFFGPGTRLTVL.

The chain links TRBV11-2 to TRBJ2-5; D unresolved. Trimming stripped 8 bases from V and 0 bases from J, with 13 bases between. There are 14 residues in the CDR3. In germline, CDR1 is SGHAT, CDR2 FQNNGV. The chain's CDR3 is CASAPRPYQETQYF. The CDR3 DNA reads TGTGCCAGCGCCCCCCGGCCGTACCAAGAGACCCAGTACTTC.

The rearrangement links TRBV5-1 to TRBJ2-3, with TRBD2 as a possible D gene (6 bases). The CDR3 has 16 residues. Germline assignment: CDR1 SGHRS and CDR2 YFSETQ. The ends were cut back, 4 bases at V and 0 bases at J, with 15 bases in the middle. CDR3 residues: CASSMDYLTSTDTQYF. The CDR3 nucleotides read TGCGCCAGCAGCATGGACTACCTGACTAGCACAGATACGCAGTATTTT.

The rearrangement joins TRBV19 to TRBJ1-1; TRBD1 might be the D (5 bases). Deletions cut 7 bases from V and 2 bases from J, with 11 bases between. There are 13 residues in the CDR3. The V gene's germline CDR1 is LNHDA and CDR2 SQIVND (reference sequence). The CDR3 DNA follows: TGTGCCAGTAAGGTGCAGGGAAACACTGAAGCTTTCTTT. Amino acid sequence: CASKVQGNTEAFF. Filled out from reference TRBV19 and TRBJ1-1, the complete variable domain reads DGGITQSPKYLFRKEGQNVTLSCEQNLNHDAMYWYRQDPGQGLRLIYYSQIVNDFQKGDIAEGYSVSREKKESFPLTVTSAQKNPTAFYLCASKVQGNTEAFFGQGTRLTVV.

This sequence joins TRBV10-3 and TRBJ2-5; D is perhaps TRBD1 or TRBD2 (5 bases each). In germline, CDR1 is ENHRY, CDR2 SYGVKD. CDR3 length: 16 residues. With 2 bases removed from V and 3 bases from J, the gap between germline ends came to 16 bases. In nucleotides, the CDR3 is TGTGCCATCAGTGAGCCCGGGACCCCCGGAGAAGAGACCCAGTACTTC. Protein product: CAISEPGTPGEETQYF.

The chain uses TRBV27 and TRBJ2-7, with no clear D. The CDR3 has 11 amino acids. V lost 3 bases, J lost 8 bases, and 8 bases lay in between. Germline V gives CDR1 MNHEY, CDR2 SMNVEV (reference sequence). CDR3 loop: CASSFQRQQYF. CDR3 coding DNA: TGTGCCAGCAGTTTTCAGCGTCAGCAGTACTTC.

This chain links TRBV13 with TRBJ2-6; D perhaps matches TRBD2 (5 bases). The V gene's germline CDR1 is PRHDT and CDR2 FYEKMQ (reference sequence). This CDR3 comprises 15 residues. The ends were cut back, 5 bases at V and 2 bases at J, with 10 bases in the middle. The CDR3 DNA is TGTGCCAGCAGCACCCGAGGGCCTGGGGCCAACGTCCTGACTTTC. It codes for CASSTRGPGANVLTF.

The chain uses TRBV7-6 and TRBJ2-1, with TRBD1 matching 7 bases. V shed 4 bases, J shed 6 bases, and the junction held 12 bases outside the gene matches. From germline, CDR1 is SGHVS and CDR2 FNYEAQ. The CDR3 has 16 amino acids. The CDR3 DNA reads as TGTGCCAGCAGCTCCAGACAGGGAGCAGATGGCAATGAGCAGTTCTTC. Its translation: CASSSRQGADGNEQFF.

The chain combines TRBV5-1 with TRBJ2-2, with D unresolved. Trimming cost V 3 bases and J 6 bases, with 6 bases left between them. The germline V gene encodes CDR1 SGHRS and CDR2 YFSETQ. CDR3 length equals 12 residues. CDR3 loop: CASSYRPGELFF. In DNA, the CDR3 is TGCGCCAGCAGCTATAGACCCGGGGAGCTGTTTTTT.

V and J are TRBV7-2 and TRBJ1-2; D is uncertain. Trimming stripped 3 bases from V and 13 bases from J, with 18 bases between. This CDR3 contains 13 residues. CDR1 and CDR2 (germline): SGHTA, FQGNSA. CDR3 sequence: CASSFARQNPPTF. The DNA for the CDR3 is TGTGCCAGCAGCTTTGCGAGACAAAATCCTCCCACCTTC.

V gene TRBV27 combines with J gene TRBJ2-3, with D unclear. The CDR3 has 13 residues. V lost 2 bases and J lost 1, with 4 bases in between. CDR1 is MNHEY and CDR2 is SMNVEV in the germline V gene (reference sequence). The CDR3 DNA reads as TGTGCCAGCAGTTTAGATGGCACAGATACGCAGTATTTT. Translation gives CASSLDGTDTQYF.

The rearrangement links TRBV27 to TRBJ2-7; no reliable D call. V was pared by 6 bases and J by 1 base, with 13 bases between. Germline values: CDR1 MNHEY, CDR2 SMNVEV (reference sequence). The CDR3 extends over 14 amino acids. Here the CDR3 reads CASRTFSHSYEQYF. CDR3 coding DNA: TGTGCCAGCAGGACATTCTCCCATTCCTACGAGCAGTACTTC.

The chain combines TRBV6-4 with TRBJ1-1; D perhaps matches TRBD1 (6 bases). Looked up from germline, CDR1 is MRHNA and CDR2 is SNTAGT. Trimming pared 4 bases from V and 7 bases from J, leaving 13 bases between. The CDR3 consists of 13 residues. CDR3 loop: CASSGGGGGEAFF. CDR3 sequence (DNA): TGTGCCAGCAGTGGTGGAGGGGGGGGTGAAGCTTTCTTT.